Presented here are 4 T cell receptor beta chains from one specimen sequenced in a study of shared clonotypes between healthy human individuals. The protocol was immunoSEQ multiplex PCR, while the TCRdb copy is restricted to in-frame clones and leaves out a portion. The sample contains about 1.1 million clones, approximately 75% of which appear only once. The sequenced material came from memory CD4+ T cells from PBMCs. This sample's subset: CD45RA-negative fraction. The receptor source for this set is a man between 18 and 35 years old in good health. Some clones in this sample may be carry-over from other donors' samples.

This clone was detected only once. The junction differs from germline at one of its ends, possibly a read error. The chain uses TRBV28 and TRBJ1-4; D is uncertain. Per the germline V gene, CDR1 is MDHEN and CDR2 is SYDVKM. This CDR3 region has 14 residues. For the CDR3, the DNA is TGTGCCAGCAGTCCGGACTTGACTAGTGAAAAACTGTTTTTT. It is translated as CASSPDLTSEKLFF.

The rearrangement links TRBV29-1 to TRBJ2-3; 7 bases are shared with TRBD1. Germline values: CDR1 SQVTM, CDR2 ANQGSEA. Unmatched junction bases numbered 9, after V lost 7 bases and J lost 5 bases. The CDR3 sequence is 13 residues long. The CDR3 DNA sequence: TGCAGCGCAAATAGGGGGCGTGGAGATACGCAGTATTTT. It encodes CSANRGRGDTQYF.

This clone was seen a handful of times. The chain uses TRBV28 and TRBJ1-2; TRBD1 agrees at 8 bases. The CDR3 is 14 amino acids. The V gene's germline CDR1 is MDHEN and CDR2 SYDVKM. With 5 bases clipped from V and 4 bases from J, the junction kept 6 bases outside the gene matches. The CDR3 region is CASSPPGTGYGYTF. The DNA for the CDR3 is TGTGCCAGCAGTCCCCCCGGGACAGGCTATGGCTACACCTTC.

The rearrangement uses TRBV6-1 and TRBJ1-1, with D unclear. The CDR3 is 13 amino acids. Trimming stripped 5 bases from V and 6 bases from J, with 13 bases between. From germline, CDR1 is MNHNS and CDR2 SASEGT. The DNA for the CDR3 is TGTGCCAGCAGTCTGGAGGTCCGGCCTGAAGCTTTCTTT. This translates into CASSLEVRPEAFF.